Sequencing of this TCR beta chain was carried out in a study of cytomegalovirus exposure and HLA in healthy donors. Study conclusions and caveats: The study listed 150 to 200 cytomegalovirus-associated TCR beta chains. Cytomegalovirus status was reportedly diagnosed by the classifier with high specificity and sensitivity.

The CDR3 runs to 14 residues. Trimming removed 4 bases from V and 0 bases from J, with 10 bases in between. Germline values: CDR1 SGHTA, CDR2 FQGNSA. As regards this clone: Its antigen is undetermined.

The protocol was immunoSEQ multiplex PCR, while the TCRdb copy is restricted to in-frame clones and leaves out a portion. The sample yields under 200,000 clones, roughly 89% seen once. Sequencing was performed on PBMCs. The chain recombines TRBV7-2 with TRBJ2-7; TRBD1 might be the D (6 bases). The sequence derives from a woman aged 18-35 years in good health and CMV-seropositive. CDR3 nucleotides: TGTGCCAGCAGCTACACGACAGGCTCCTACGAGCAGTACTTC. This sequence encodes CASSYTTGSYEQYF.